These T cell receptor beta chains were read from a single sample in a study of cytomegalovirus exposure and HLA in healthy donors. Sequencing was performed with immunoSEQ multiplex PCR; in TCRdb, only in-frame clones are kept and a portion is missing. Counted here are over 200,000 clones, over 75% occurring once; the ten biggest clones make up 1.5% to 2.5%. Source material: PBMCs. The receptors shown here come from a woman younger than 30 in good health and CMV-seropositive. Both conserved end residues are part of each CDR3. A D gene is named only where the DNA matches it firmly. Clone size is stated in some rows and not others, as once, few, many or a class when expanded.

j_call: TRBJ2-3
clone_size: -
d_call: TRBD2
v_call: TRBV13
cdr3_length: 14
cdr3_aa: CASSFSGRVDTQYF
cdr3_nt: TGTGCCAGCAGCTTTAGCGGGAGGGTAGATACGCAGTATTTT

j_call: TRBJ2-1
clone_size: -
d_call: TRBD2
v_call: TRBV7-9
cdr3_length: 12
cdr3_aa: CASVGRNNEQFF
cdr3_nt: TGTGCCAGCGTCGGGAGGAACAATGAGCAGTTCTTC

j_call: TRBJ2-7
clone_size: few
d_call: TRBD2
v_call: TRBV28
cdr3_length: 14
cdr3_aa: CASRTVGLAYEQYF
cdr3_nt: TGTGCCAGCCGTACAGTCGGACTAGCCTACGAGCAGTACTTC

j_call: TRBJ1-2
clone_size: -
d_call: TRBD1
v_call: TRBV6-6
cdr3_length: 15
cdr3_aa: CASSYSSSAGGGYTF
cdr3_nt: TGTGCCAGCAGTTACTCGAGTAGCGCAGGGGGTGGCTACACCTTC

j_call: TRBJ2-1
clone_size: -
d_call: TRBD2
v_call: TRBV7-8
cdr3_length: 18
cdr3_aa: CASSPRRASGRGGGEQFF
cdr3_nt: TGTGCCAGCAGCCCCCGGAGGGCTAGCGGGCGGGGTGGTGGTGAGCAGTTCTTC

j_call: TRBJ2-7
clone_size: -
d_call: TRBD2
v_call: TRBV5-4
cdr3_length: 16
cdr3_aa: CASSIPKAGGDSEQYF
cdr3_nt: TGTGCCAGCAGCATACCTAAAGCGGGAGGGGACTCCGAGCAGTACTTC

j_call: TRBJ2-1
clone_size: -
d_call: TRBD2
v_call: TRBV2
cdr3_length: 15
cdr3_aa: CASSEVREGVNEQFF
cdr3_nt: TGTGCCAGCAGTGAAGTGAGGGAGGGAGTTAATGAGCAGTTCTTC

j_call: TRBJ1-2
clone_size: -
d_call: TRBD1
v_call: TRBV27
cdr3_length: 14
cdr3_aa: CASSSTGKRYGYTF
cdr3_nt: TGTGCCAGCAGTTCGACAGGGAAAAGGTATGGCTACACCTTC

j_call: TRBJ2-7
clone_size: -
d_call: TRBD2
v_call: TRBV11-2
cdr3_length: 16
cdr3_aa: CASSGTPGTSAYEQYF
cdr3_nt: TGTGCCAGCAGCGGGACACCCGGGACTAGCGCCTACGAGCAGTACTTC

j_call: TRBJ2-1
clone_size: -
d_call: -
v_call: TRBV30
cdr3_length: 13
cdr3_aa: CAWRTISYNEQFF
cdr3_nt: TGTGCCTGGAGGACAATCTCATACAATGAGCAGTTCTTC

j_call: TRBJ1-5
clone_size: -
d_call: -
v_call: TRBV6-5
cdr3_length: 14
cdr3_aa: CASASGVSNQPQHF
cdr3_nt: TGTGCCAGCGCCTCGGGGGTTAGCAATCAGCCCCAGCATTTT

j_call: TRBJ2-7
clone_size: -
d_call: TRBD2
v_call: TRBV7-6
cdr3_length: 15
cdr3_aa: CASSLSSGSSYEQYF
cdr3_nt: TGTGCCAGCAGCTTATCTAGCGGTTCTTCCTACGAGCAGTACTTC

j_call: TRBJ2-2
clone_size: -
d_call: TRBD2
v_call: TRBV9
cdr3_length: 15
cdr3_aa: CASNLAGGPFGELFF
cdr3_nt: TGTGCCAGCAACTTAGCGGGAGGGCCGTTCGGGGAGCTGTTTTTT

j_call: TRBJ2-7
clone_size: -
d_call: -
v_call: TRBV28
cdr3_length: 15
cdr3_aa: CASSLVGQGSYEQYF
cdr3_nt: TGTGCCAGCAGTTTAGTGGGTCAGGGGTCCTACGAGCAGTACTTC

j_call: TRBJ2-2
clone_size: -
d_call: TRBD2
v_call: TRBV4-2
cdr3_length: 18
cdr3_aa: CASSHLAGVLTNTGELFF
cdr3_nt: TGTGCCAGCAGCCATCTAGCGGGAGTGTTAACAAACACCGGGGAGCTGTTTTTT

j_call: TRBJ2-5
clone_size: once
d_call: TRBD2
v_call: TRBV4-1
cdr3_length: 15
cdr3_aa: CASTWTSGTQETQYF
cdr3_nt: TGCGCCAGCACCTGGACTAGCGGGACCCAAGAGACCCAGTACTTC

j_call: TRBJ2-7
clone_size: -
d_call: TRBD1
v_call: TRBV27
cdr3_length: 13
cdr3_aa: CASSSTGAYEQYF
cdr3_nt: TGTGCCAGCAGCTCCACAGGGGCCTACGAGCAGTACTTC

j_call: TRBJ1-2
clone_size: -
d_call: -
v_call: TRBV15
cdr3_length: 13
cdr3_aa: CATSRGQFYGYTF
cdr3_nt: TGTGCCACCAGCAGGGGGCAGTTCTATGGCTACACCTTC

j_call: TRBJ2-1
clone_size: -
d_call: -
v_call: TRBV7-6
cdr3_length: 15
cdr3_aa: CASSSSSSSYNEQFF
cdr3_nt: TGTGCCAGCAGCTCATCTAGCAGCTCCTACAATGAGCAGTTCTTC

j_call: TRBJ2-4
clone_size: -
d_call: TRBD1
v_call: TRBV5-1
cdr3_length: 15
cdr3_aa: CASSDLTGTGNIQYF
cdr3_nt: TGCGCCAGCAGCGACCTAACAGGGACAGGGAACATTCAGTACTTC

j_call: TRBJ2-7
clone_size: -
d_call: -
v_call: TRBV7-9
cdr3_length: 15
cdr3_aa: CASSRQFGSSYEQYF
cdr3_nt: TGTGCCAGCAGCCGCCAGTTCGGGTCCTCCTACGAGCAGTACTTC

j_call: TRBJ2-3
clone_size: -
d_call: TRBD2
v_call: TRBV7-6
cdr3_length: 16
cdr3_aa: CASSLELAGLTDTQYF
cdr3_nt: TGTGCCAGCAGCTTAGAATTAGCGGGACTCACAGATACGCAGTATTTT

j_call: TRBJ2-5
clone_size: -
d_call: TRBD2
v_call: TRBV19
cdr3_length: 18
cdr3_aa: CASSIMESGTSGSETQYF
cdr3_nt: TGTGCCAGTAGTATTATGGAGTCCGGGACTAGCGGGAGTGAGACCCAGTACTTC

j_call: TRBJ2-2
clone_size: -
d_call: TRBD2
v_call: TRBV4-1
cdr3_length: 18
cdr3_aa: CASSQAEGLGRGTGELFF
cdr3_nt: TGCGCCAGCAGCCAAGCGGAAGGGTTGGGGAGGGGCACCGGGGAGCTGTTTTTT

j_call: TRBJ1-2
clone_size: -
d_call: TRBD1
v_call: TRBV25-1
cdr3_length: 15
cdr3_aa: CASSDHGTANYGYTF
cdr3_nt: TGTGCCAGCAGTGACCACGGGACAGCCAACTATGGCTACACCTTC

j_call: TRBJ1-1
clone_size: -
d_call: TRBD1
v_call: TRBV28
cdr3_length: 16
cdr3_aa: CASSYPTGKGDTEAFF
cdr3_nt: TGTGCCAGCAGTTACCCGACAGGGAAGGGTGACACTGAAGCTTTCTTT

j_call: TRBJ1-1
clone_size: -
d_call: TRBD1
v_call: TRBV30
cdr3_length: 13
cdr3_aa: CASYRTGNTEAFF
cdr3_nt: TGTGCCTCCTACCGGACAGGGAACACTGAAGCTTTCTTT

j_call: TRBJ2-2
clone_size: -
d_call: TRBD2
v_call: TRBV29-1
cdr3_length: 18
cdr3_aa: CSVEEGLAGGPLAGELFF
cdr3_nt: TGCAGCGTTGAAGAGGGACTAGCGGGAGGGCCACTTGCCGGGGAGCTGTTTTTT

j_call: TRBJ2-2
clone_size: -
d_call: -
v_call: TRBV28
cdr3_length: 14
cdr3_aa: CASSLIGAGGELFF
cdr3_nt: TGTGCCAGCAGTTTAATAGGGGCTGGTGGGGAGCTGTTTTTT

j_call: TRBJ2-5
clone_size: once
d_call: -
v_call: TRBV9
cdr3_length: 15
cdr3_aa: CASSGGASGQETQYF
cdr3_nt: TGTGCCAGCAGCGGGGGGGCTAGCGGTCAAGAGACCCAGTACTTC

j_call: TRBJ2-3
clone_size: -
d_call: TRBD1
v_call: TRBV6-5
cdr3_length: 16
cdr3_aa: CASSYRDRGQPDTQYF
cdr3_nt: TGTGCCAGCAGTTACCGAGACAGGGGGCAACCAGATACGCAGTATTTT

j_call: TRBJ2-5
clone_size: -
d_call: TRBD2
v_call: TRBV10-3
cdr3_length: 17
cdr3_aa: CAVQAWNGGTTNEDQYF
cdr3_nt: TGTGCCGTCCAGGCGTGGAACGGGGGGACGACGAACGAGGACCAGTACTTC

j_call: TRBJ1-2
clone_size: -
d_call: -
v_call: TRBV5-1
cdr3_length: 11
cdr3_aa: CASRTNYGYTF
cdr3_nt: TGCGCCAGCAGGACAAACTATGGCTACACCTTC

j_call: TRBJ1-5
clone_size: -
d_call: TRBD1
v_call: TRBV19
cdr3_length: 15
cdr3_aa: CASSLGQGSNQPQHF
cdr3_nt: TGTGCCAGTAGCTTAGGACAGGGTAGCAATCAGCCCCAGCATTTT

j_call: TRBJ1-2
clone_size: -
d_call: TRBD1
v_call: TRBV18
cdr3_length: 17
cdr3_aa: CASSPSWQTGINYGYTF
cdr3_nt: TGTGCCAGCTCACCATCTTGGCAGACAGGGATTAACTATGGCTACACCTTC

j_call: TRBJ2-1
clone_size: -
d_call: TRBD2
v_call: TRBV7-6
cdr3_length: 17
cdr3_aa: CASKPPTSGRDYNEQFF
cdr3_nt: TGTGCCAGCAAACCACCCACTAGCGGGAGGGATTACAATGAGCAGTTCTTC

j_call: TRBJ1-1
clone_size: -
d_call: -
v_call: TRBV29-1
cdr3_length: 12
cdr3_aa: CSAIQGNTEAFF
cdr3_nt: TGCAGCGCCATACAGGGGAACACTGAAGCTTTCTTT

j_call: TRBJ2-3
clone_size: -
d_call: -
v_call: TRBV30
cdr3_length: 15
cdr3_aa: CAWSVAGASTDTQYF
cdr3_nt: TGTGCCTGGAGCGTAGCTGGCGCGAGCACAGATACGCAGTATTTT

j_call: TRBJ2-1
clone_size: -
d_call: TRBD2
v_call: TRBV25-1
cdr3_length: 15
cdr3_aa: CASSTSGRADNEQFF
cdr3_nt: TGTGCCAGCAGTACCAGCGGGAGGGCGGACAATGAGCAGTTCTTC

j_call: TRBJ1-2
clone_size: few
d_call: -
v_call: TRBV9
cdr3_length: 14
cdr3_aa: CASSVDQRGYGYTF
cdr3_nt: TGTGCCAGCAGCGTAGACCAACGGGGCTATGGCTACACCTTC

j_call: TRBJ2-7
clone_size: -
d_call: TRBD1
v_call: TRBV10-3
cdr3_length: 17
cdr3_aa: CAISDDGPGTGGYEQYF
cdr3_nt: TGTGCCATCAGTGACGACGGCCCCGGGACAGGTGGGTACGAGCAGTACTTC

j_call: TRBJ2-1
clone_size: once
d_call: -
v_call: TRBV4-2
cdr3_length: 16
cdr3_aa: CASSQVGGNRYNEQFF
cdr3_nt: TGTGCCAGCAGCCAAGTTGGAGGGAACAGGTACAATGAGCAGTTCTTC

j_call: TRBJ1-3
clone_size: -
d_call: TRBD1
v_call: TRBV5-1
cdr3_length: 14
cdr3_aa: CASSVQGAGNTIYF
cdr3_nt: TGCGCCAGCAGCGTACAGGGGGCTGGAAACACCATATATTTT

j_call: TRBJ2-7
clone_size: -
d_call: TRBD2
v_call: TRBV4-1
cdr3_length: 16
cdr3_aa: CASSQGRTSGTYEQYF
cdr3_nt: TGCGCCAGCAGCCAAGGCCGGACTAGCGGCACCTACGAGCAGTACTTC

j_call: TRBJ2-7
clone_size: -
d_call: TRBD1
v_call: TRBV6-1
cdr3_length: 14
cdr3_aa: CASSVGTGTYEQYF
cdr3_nt: TGTGCCAGCAGTGTGGGGACAGGTACCTACGAGCAGTACTTC

j_call: TRBJ2-2
clone_size: -
d_call: TRBD1
v_call: TRBV7-9
cdr3_length: 16
cdr3_aa: CASSNRDRQTTGELFF
cdr3_nt: TGTGCCAGCAGCAACCGGGACAGGCAAACCACCGGGGAGCTGTTTTTT

j_call: TRBJ2-2
clone_size: -
d_call: -
v_call: TRBV2
cdr3_length: 15
cdr3_aa: CASSEISGHTGELFF
cdr3_nt: TGTGCCAGCAGTGAAATATCAGGCCACACCGGGGAGCTGTTTTTT

j_call: TRBJ2-7
clone_size: -
d_call: -
v_call: TRBV13
cdr3_length: 15
cdr3_aa: CASSLEVGQNYEQYF
cdr3_nt: TGTGCCAGCAGCTTAGAAGTAGGACAGAACTACGAGCAGTACTTC

j_call: TRBJ2-7
clone_size: once
d_call: TRBD1
v_call: TRBV11-1
cdr3_length: 16
cdr3_aa: CASSLAGTGYAYEQYF
cdr3_nt: TGTGCCAGCAGCTTAGCCGGGACAGGGTATGCCTACGAGCAGTACTTC

j_call: TRBJ1-1
clone_size: -
d_call: -
v_call: TRBV7-3
cdr3_length: 13
cdr3_aa: CASSLTRGTEAFF
cdr3_nt: TGTGCCAGCAGCTTAACCCGAGGAACTGAAGCTTTCTTT

j_call: TRBJ2-3
clone_size: -
d_call: TRBD1
v_call: TRBV5-4
cdr3_length: 16
cdr3_aa: CASSSGQGAVADTQYF
cdr3_nt: TGTGCCAGCAGCTCCGGACAGGGGGCAGTCGCAGATACGCAGTATTTT

j_call: TRBJ2-5
clone_size: -
d_call: -
v_call: TRBV5-4
cdr3_length: 15
cdr3_aa: CASSHGAGAQETQYF
cdr3_nt: TGTGCCAGCAGCCATGGGGCTGGGGCGCAAGAGACCCAGTACTTC

j_call: TRBJ2-1
clone_size: -
d_call: TRBD2
v_call: TRBV27
cdr3_length: 14
cdr3_aa: CASEVLAGSNEQFF
cdr3_nt: TGTGCCAGCGAAGTGTTAGCGGGATCCAATGAGCAGTTCTTC

j_call: TRBJ1-1
clone_size: -
d_call: TRBD1
v_call: TRBV4-1
cdr3_length: 18
cdr3_aa: CASSQGVMTGFGNTEAFF
cdr3_nt: TGCGCCAGCAGCCAAGGGGTGATGACAGGGTTCGGGAACACTGAAGCTTTCTTT